Sequencing of this TCR beta chain was carried out in a study of OX40 agonist ivuxolimab in advanced cancers. Study-wide background: Three dose-escalation patients had partial responses: one with hepatocellular carcinoma and two with cutaneous melanoma.

The protocol was immunoSEQ multiplex PCR, while the TCRdb copy is restricted to in-frame clones and leaves out a portion. The sample lists some 82,000 clones, roughly nine tenths seen once, with 2.3% in the top ten. The source material was CD4+ or CD8+ T cells sorted from blood, sampled in a trial of the OX40 agonist ivuxolimab. The clonotype comes from an adult with an advanced solid tumor such as melanoma, head and neck, liver or kidney cancer.

The CDR3 sequence: CASRLRQAGVNEQFF. CDR3 DNA: TGTGCCAGCAGACTCAGACAGGCGGGGGTGAATGAGCAGTTCTTC. This sequence joins TRBV6-5 and TRBJ2-1; possibly TRBD2 for D (7 bases). Germline CDR1 MNHEY, CDR2 SVGAGI. Trimming left V 6 bases short and J 7 bases short, with 19 bases between. The CDR3 extends over 15 amino acids.